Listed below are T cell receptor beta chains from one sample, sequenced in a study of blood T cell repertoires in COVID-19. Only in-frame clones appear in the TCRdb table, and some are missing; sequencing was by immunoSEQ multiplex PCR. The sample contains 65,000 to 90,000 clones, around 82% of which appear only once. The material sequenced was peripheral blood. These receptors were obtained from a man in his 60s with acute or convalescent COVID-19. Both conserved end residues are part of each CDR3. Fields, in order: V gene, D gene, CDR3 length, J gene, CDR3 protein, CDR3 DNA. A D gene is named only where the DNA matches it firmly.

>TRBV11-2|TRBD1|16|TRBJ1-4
CASSPQRDRLNEKLFF
TGTGCCAGCAGCCCTCAAAGGGACAGGTTGAATGAAAAACTGTTTTTT
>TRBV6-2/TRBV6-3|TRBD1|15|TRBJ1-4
CASSSGQGGNEKLFF
TGTGCCAGCAGTTCCGGACAGGGTGGTAATGAAAAACTGTTTTTT
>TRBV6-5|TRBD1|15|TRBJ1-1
CASLKRDSLNTEAFF
TGTGCCAGCCTTAAGAGGGACAGCTTGAACACTGAAGCTTTCTTT
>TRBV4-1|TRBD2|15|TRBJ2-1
CASSLGLAVYNEQFF
TGCGCCAGCAGTTTGGGACTAGCGGTTTACAATGAGCAGTTCTTC
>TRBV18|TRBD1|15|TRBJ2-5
CASQGAGGSLETQYF
TGTGCCAGCCAGGGGGCCGGTGGGAGCCTAGAGACCCAGTACTTC
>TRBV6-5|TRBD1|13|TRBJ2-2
CASSQGVTGELFF
TGTGCCAGCAGTCAGGGGGTTACCGGGGAGCTGTTTTTT
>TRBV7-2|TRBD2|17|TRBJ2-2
CASSRTSGRANTGELFF
TGTGCCAGCAGTCGGACTAGCGGGAGGGCCAACACCGGGGAGCTGTTTTTT
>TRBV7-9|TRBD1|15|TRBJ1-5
CASSARQGSDQPQHF
TGTGCCAGCAGCGCGAGACAGGGTTCGGATCAGCCCCAGCATTTT
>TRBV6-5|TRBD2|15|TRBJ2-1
CASSQTSTVYNEQFF
TGTGCCAGCAGCCAGACTAGCACGGTCTACAATGAGCAGTTCTTC
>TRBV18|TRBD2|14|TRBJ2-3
CASSPGTSGSNPYF
TGTGCCAGCTCACCTGGGACTAGCGGGAGCAATCCGTATTTT
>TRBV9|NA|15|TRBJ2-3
CASSPRGQDTDTQYF
TGTGCCAGCAGCCCCCGCGGACAAGACACAGATACGCAGTATTTT
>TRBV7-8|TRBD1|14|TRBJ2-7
CASSLGQGASEQYF
TGTGCCAGCAGCTTAGGGCAGGGGGCAAGCGAGCAGTACTTC
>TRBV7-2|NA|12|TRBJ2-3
CASSLYTDTQYF
TGTGCCAGCAGCCTGTACACAGATACGCAGTATTTT
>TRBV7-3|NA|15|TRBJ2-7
CASSLNPDSGATQYF
TGTGCCAGCAGCTTAAACCCGGACAGCGGTGCTACTCAGTACTTC
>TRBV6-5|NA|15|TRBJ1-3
CASSQNSGNANTIYF
TGTGCCAGCAGCCAGAATTCAGGGAACGCGAACACCATATATTTT
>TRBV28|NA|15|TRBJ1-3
CASSRAGVTGNTIYF
TGTGCCAGCAGCCGGGCAGGGGTTACTGGAAACACCATATATTTT
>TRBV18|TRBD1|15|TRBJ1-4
CASSLSGTGIEKLFF
TGTGCCAGCTCACTATCCGGGACAGGGATTGAAAAACTGTTTTTT